The 8 T cell receptor beta chains listed next were all sequenced from one sample in a study of T cell responses to AZD1222 COVID-19 vaccine. TCRdb's copy holds only in-frame clones and misses some; the assay was immunoSEQ multiplex PCR. The data hold around 180,000 clones, with 85% to 90% observed a single time. The material sequenced was peripheral blood, taken on day 0 of AZD1222 vaccination. The origin of the receptors is an adult in good health.

The chain links TRBV5-1 to TRBJ2-3, with no clear D. V dropped 0 bases and J dropped 5 bases, with 4 bases sitting between them. The CDR3 is made up of 12 amino acids. Germline CDR1 and CDR2: SGHRS and YFSETQ. DNA of the CDR3: TGCGCCAGCAGCTTGGACGGAGATACGCAGTATTTT. This encodes CASSLDGDTQYF.

This clone has more than one count but fewer than ten. The V gene is TRBV3-1 (or the pseudogene TRBV3-2), the J gene TRBJ2-7; no reliable D call. Germline lookup yields CDR1 LGHDT and CDR2 YNNKEL (reference sequence). Trimming took off 4 bases at V and 1 base at J, with 8 bases between the two ends. The CDR3 sequence is 13 residues long. CDR3 protein: CASSRAWSYEQYF. The DNA for the CDR3 is TGTGCCAGCAGCCGGGCTTGGTCCTACGAGCAGTACTTC.

The V and J genes are TRBV27 and TRBJ1-6, with D possibly TRBD1 on 5 matching bases. The CDR3 runs 12 residues. Trimming took 4 bases from V and 9 from J, leaving 7 bases between them. The V gene's germline CDR1 is MNHEY and CDR2 SMNVEV (reference sequence). In nucleotides, the CDR3 is TGTGCCAGCAGTTCCCAGGGTTCACCCCTCCACTTT. Amino acids: CASSSQGSPLHF.

This rearrangement joins TRBV5-5 to TRBJ2-5; 9 positions match TRBD1. With 1 base clipped from V and 4 bases from J, the junction kept 2 bases outside the gene matches. There are 14 residues in the CDR3. CDR1 and CDR2 from the germline V gene are SGHKS and YYEKEE (reference sequence). This CDR3 reads CASSLMTGGETQYF. The CDR3 DNA sequence: TGTGCCAGCAGCTTGATGACAGGGGGAGAGACCCAGTACTTC. Full variable domain (remainder filled in from reference TRBV5-5 and TRBJ2-5): DAGVTQSPTHLIKTRGQQVTLRCSPISGHKSVSWYQQVLGQGPQFIFQYYEKEERGRGNFPDRFSARQFPNYSSELNVNALLLGDSALYLCASSLMTGGETQYFGPGTRLLVL.

The genes are TRBV7-2 and TRBJ1-5, with D maybe TRBD1 (5 bases). The CDR3 is made up of 16 amino acids. Germline CDR1 reads SGHTA; CDR2 reads FQGNSA. V gave up 2 bases and J gave up 4 bases, with 15 bases separating them. The CDR3 spells CASSLNGWDGNQPQHF. For the CDR3, the DNA is TGTGCCAGCAGCTTAAATGGATGGGACGGTAATCAGCCCCAGCATTTT.

The chain links TRBV5-1 to TRBJ2-3; D possibly corresponds to TRBD1 (5 bases). CDR1 SGHRS and CDR2 YFSETQ come from the germline V gene. V was trimmed by 2 bases and J by 5 bases, leaving 6 bases between them. The CDR3 extends over 12 amino acids. In DNA form, the CDR3 reads TGCGCCAGCAGCTTCAGGGAAGATACGCAGTATTTT. Amino acid sequence: CASSFREDTQYF.

V usage is TRBV29-1 and J usage is TRBJ2-3; D is perhaps TRBD1 or TRBD2 (5 bases each). The CDR3 consists of 13 residues. Germline loops: CDR1 SQVTM, CDR2 ANQGSEA. Trimming left V 1 base short and J 2 bases short, with 7 bases between. CDR3 sequence reads: CSVEGDHTDTQYF. CDR3 sequence (DNA): TGCAGCGTTGAAGGGGACCACACAGATACGCAGTATTTT.

The chain joins TRBV7-9 to TRBJ1-2; D gene unclear. The germline V gene has CDR1 SEHNR and CDR2 FQNEAQ (reference sequence). This CDR3 spans 14 amino acids. V lost 1 base and J lost 0, with 6 bases in between. In nucleotides, the CDR3 is TGTGCCAGCAGCTTAGTCGTGACTAACTATGGCTACACCTTC. It translates to CASSLVVTNYGYTF.